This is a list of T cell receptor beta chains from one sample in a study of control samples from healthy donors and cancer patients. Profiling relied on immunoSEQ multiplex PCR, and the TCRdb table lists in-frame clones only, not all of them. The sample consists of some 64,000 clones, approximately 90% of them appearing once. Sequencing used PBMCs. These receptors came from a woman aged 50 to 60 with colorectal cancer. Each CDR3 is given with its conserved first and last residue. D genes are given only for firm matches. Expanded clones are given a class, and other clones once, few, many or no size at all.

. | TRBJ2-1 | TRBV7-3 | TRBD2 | CASGTSGGAPEQFF | TGTGCCAGCGGCACTAGCGGGGGGGCACCTGAGCAGTTCTTC
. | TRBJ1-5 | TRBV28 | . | CASSLVWGGYQPQHF | TGTGCCAGCAGTTTAGTCTGGGGGGGGTATCAGCCCCAGCATTTT
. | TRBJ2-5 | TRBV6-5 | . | CASSPLGGETQYF | TGTGCCAGCAGCCCACTTGGAGGAGAGACCCAGTACTTC
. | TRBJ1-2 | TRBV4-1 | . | CASSQEEGSVGYTF | TGCGCCAGCAGCCAAGAGGAGGGGAGCGTAGGCTACACCTTC
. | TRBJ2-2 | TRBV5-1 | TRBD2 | CASSTRGSGRIGELFF | TGCGCCAGCAGCACCCGAGGTAGCGGGAGAATCGGGGAGCTGTTTTTT
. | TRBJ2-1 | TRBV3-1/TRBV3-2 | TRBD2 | CASSQDLAGSLEQFF | TGTGCCAGCAGCCAAGATCTAGCGGGATCCCTTGAGCAGTTCTTC
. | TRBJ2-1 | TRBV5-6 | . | CASSLILGGGYNEQFF | TGTGCCAGCAGCTTGATTTTAGGAGGGGGGTACAATGAGCAGTTCTTC
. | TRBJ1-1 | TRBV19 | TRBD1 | CASSRQGQGNTEAFF | TGTGCCAGTAGTAGACAGGGACAGGGGAACACTGAAGCTTTCTTT
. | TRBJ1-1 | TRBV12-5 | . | CASGLVYEGPGEGTEAFF | TGTGCTAGTGGTTTGGTATACGAAGGCCCCGGAGAGGGCACTGAAGCTTTCTTT
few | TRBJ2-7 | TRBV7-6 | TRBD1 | CASSPGTGNYEQYF | TGTGCCAGCAGCCCAGGGACAGGGAACTACGAGCAGTACTTC
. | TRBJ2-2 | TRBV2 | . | CASSGAESNTGELFF | TGTGCCAGCAGTGGGGCAGAAAGTAACACCGGGGAGCTGTTTTTT
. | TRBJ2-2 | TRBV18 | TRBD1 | CASSQLTGPNTGELFF | TGTGCCAGCTCACAACTGACAGGGCCGAACACCGGGGAGCTGTTTTTT
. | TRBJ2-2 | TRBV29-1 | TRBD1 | CSVEGTQGARNTGELFF | TGCAGCGTTGAAGGGACTCAGGGGGCGAGGAACACCGGGGAGCTGTTTTTT
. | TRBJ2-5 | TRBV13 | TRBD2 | CASSMGTRLGKTQYF | TGTGCCAGCAGCATGGGGACTAGGCTTGGGAAGACCCAGTACTTC
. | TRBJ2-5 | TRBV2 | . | CASSPGGPQETQYF | TGTGCCAGCAGTCCTGGGGGACCCCAAGAGACCCAGTACTTC
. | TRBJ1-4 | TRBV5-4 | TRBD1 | CASSSQGGEKLFF | TGTGCCAGCAGCTCGCAGGGGGGCGAAAAACTGTTTTTT
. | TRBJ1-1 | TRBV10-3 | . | CAISDPPPAEAFF | TGTGCCATCAGTGATCCCCCCCCAGCTGAAGCTTTCTTT
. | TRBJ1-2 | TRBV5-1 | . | CASSLGPGRGYGYTF | TGCGCCAGCAGCTTGGGACCGGGGCGCGGGTATGGCTACACCTTC
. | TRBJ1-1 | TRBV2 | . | CASSESPLNTEAFF | TGTGCCAGCAGTGAGTCGCCTCTGAACACTGAAGCTTTCTTT
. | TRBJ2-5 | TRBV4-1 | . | CARSQDDRVGRKQETQYF | TGCGCCCGCAGCCAAGACGACAGGGTTGGGAGGAAGCAAGAGACCCAGTACTTC
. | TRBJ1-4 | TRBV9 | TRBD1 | CASSAEQGAGEKLFF | TGTGCCAGCAGCGCAGAACAGGGGGCGGGAGAAAAACTGTTTTTT
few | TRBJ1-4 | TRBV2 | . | CASSKTGLANEKLFF | TGTGCCAGCAGCAAAACAGGGCTGGCTAATGAAAAACTGTTTTTT
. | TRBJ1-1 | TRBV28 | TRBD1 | CATLTGRYSTEAFF | TGTGCCACCCTGACAGGGCGATATAGCACTGAAGCTTTCTTT
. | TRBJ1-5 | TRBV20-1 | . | CSASSGQENQPQHF | TGCAGTGCTAGTTCTGGACAAGAGAATCAGCCCCAGCATTTT
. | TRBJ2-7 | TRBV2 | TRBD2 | CASSLAGGGYEQYF | TGTGCCAGCAGTCTAGCGGGAGGGGGCTACGAGCAGTACTTC